The clone carrying this T cell receptor beta chain was counted ten times or more. The antigen is undetermined. These data belong to a study of T-cell reconstitution after alpha-beta-depleted transplantation in children. Unique molecular identifiers were built into the TCRbeta library. MiXCR, run by TCRdb on the PCR reads, gives a single entry per CDR3 protein. The table records roughly 240,000 distinct CDR3 sequences, roughly 8% of them present only once. CDR1 and CDR2 (germline): MNHEY, SMNVEV (reference sequence). The length of the CDR3 is 16 residues. Trimming stripped 6 bases from V and 3 bases from J, with 21 bases between. The study, taken as a whole, reports: Surviving recipient T cells and thymic progenitors underlay high day-60 TCRbeta diversity in some patients.

The TCR originated in a male patient aged 10-17 years who had a stem cell transplant for acute lymphoblastic leukemia, so the T cells may come from the graft donor. The genes are TRBV27 and TRBJ2-7; D might be TRBD1 (5 bases). The sample here was PBMCs, mostly from graft donor cells, taken 180 days after TCRalphabeta/CD19-depleted stem cell transplant. The CDR3 spells CASRDIQAPGLYEQYF. The CDR3 coding sequence is TGTGCCAGCAGGGATATACAGGCCCCAGGCCTCTACGAGCAGTACTTC.